These 18 T cell receptor beta chains were all obtained from the same sample, sequenced in a study of metastatic and nonmetastatic thyroid tumors. Each patient came to thyroid surgery without any prior treatment (of any kind). TCRdb reanalyzed the PCR reads with MiXCR. The sample consists of 6,000 or so clones, roughly a sixth of them appearing once. Sequencing was carried out using tumor tissue. These receptors were obtained from a male donor with papillary thyroid cancer or a benign thyroid nodule (not recorded which). Some clones in this sample may be carry-over from other donors' samples.

In its sample, this clone ranks as medium-sized (0.01 to 0.1%). V gene TRBV20-1 combines with J gene TRBJ2-3; TRBD1 is a possible D gene (5 bases). The CDR3 runs to 14 residues. CDR1 and CDR2 (germline): DFQATT, SNEGSKA (reference sequence). The ends were cut back, 3 bases at V and 2 bases at J, with 12 bases in the middle. In nucleotides, the CDR3 is TGCAGTGCTAGTAGGCAGGGCCTCACAGATACGCAGTATTTT. This encodes CSASRQGLTDTQYF.

This clone is medium-sized within its sample. V and J are TRBV2 and TRBJ1-2; D might be TRBD1 (5 bases). The CDR3 loop spans 16 amino acids. Germline-derived CDR1 and CDR2 are SNHLY and FYNNEI. Trimming cost V 10 bases and J 1 base, with 22 bases left between them. CDR3 in DNA: TGTGCCACCATAGGACGGGGGAGTGGATTTAACTATGGCTACACCTTC. It encodes CATIGRGSGFNYGYTF.

In this sample, this clone turned up many times. The V call is TRBV30, the J call TRBJ1-1, with TRBD1 matching 8 bases. CDR3 size: 16 residues. V dropped 1 base and J dropped 5; count of bases not matched to a gene: 12. Germline CDR1 and CDR2: GTSNPN and SVGIG (reference sequence). CDR3 loop: CAWSAPRTGMGTEAFF. DNA for the CDR3: TGTGCCTGGAGTGCCCCCCGGACAGGGATGGGGACTGAAGCTTTCTTT.

Points on this clone: A junction end diverges from the germline sequence, so it may reflect a read error. This rearrangement joins TRBV12-3 or TRBV12-4 to TRBJ2-5; 7 nucleotides line up with TRBD1. The CDR3 has 13 amino acids. The DNA of the CDR3 is TGTGCCAGCAGTTACGGGACAGTAGAGACCCAGCACTTC. Translating gives CASSYGTVETQHF.

By frequency in the sample, this clone is medium-sized. The chain employs TRBV12-3 or TRBV12-4 and TRBJ1-1; 9 bases match TRBD1. The CDR3 is 15 residues long. V shed 7 bases and J 4 bases; nucleotides not matched to a gene: 10. The CDR3 DNA follows: TGTGCCAGCACCCGGCCGGGACAGGGAATCACTGAAGCTTTCTTT. Residues: CASTRPGQGITEAFF.

The table lists this clone with many counts. This chain uses TRBV29-1 with TRBJ2-3; the match to TRBD2 covers 10 bases. Germline lookup yields CDR1 SQVTM and CDR2 ANQGSEA. The CDR3 runs to 15 residues. With V trimmed by 1 base and J by 5 bases, 6 bases remained unmatched. CDR3 DNA: TGCAGCGTTGAAGGTCTAGCGGGGGATCGAGATACGCAGTATTTT. It yields the protein CSVEGLAGDRDTQYF.

This clone occurred many times. The rearrangement uses TRBV7-4 and TRBJ1-3; the D is unclear. Trimming pared 7 bases from V and 1 base from J, leaving 14 bases between. CDR1 is SGHVT, CDR2 SQSDAQ, per germline. The CDR3 runs to 15 residues. This chain's CDR3 is CASTLPGGSGNTIYF. CDR3 nucleotide sequence: TGTGCCAGCACCCTTCCCGGTGGGTCTGGAAACACCATATATTTT.

This chain connects TRBV27 to TRBJ2-7, with TRBD2 identical over 7 bases. Trimming took 7 bases from V and 1 from J; bases not matched to a gene: 4. This CDR3 has 13 amino acids. Germline CDR1 is MNHEY and CDR2 is SMNVEV (reference sequence). CDR3: CASKTGGSYEQYF. The CDR3 DNA follows: TGTGCCAGCAAAACGGGAGGTTCCTACGAGCAGTACTTC.

This clone was found many times. The rearrangement uses TRBV2 and TRBJ1-5; TRBD1 agrees at 8 bases. V gave up 2 bases and J gave up 7 bases; unmatched junction bases: 4. Germline loops: CDR1 SNHLY, CDR2 FYNNEI. The CDR3 consists of 14 residues. For the CDR3, the DNA is TGTGCCAGCAGTGAATGGACAGGGTGGCAGCCCCAGCATTTT. This encodes CASSEWTGWQPQHF.

This clone was counted between two and nine times. The chain employs TRBV19 and TRBJ1-4; no clear D gene. The CDR3 contains 14 residues. Deletions cut 3 bases from V and 0 bases from J, with 5 bases between. Germline loops: CDR1 LNHDA, CDR2 SQIVND (reference sequence). This chain's CDR3 is CASSMGATNEKLFF. Here the CDR3 DNA reads TGTGCCAGTAGTATGGGTGCAACTAATGAAAAACTGTTTTTT.

Many counts were recorded for this clone. J is TRBJ1-5 and V is TRBV4-2; a possible D gene is TRBD1 (5 bases). Trimming cost V 1 base and J 2 bases, with 15 bases left between them. Germline loops: CDR1 LGHNA, CDR2 YNFKEQ. The CDR3 is made up of 17 amino acids. In DNA form, the CDR3 reads TGTGCCAGCAGCCAAGTCGCTGGTGGAGGGGGCAATCAGCCCCAGCATTTT. It codes for CASSQVAGGGGNQPQHF.

V gene TRBV20-1 combines with J gene TRBJ2-2; the match to TRBD1 covers 9 bases. The length of the CDR3 is 13 residues. Trimming took 7 bases from V and 6 from J; bases not matched to a gene: 6. Germline V gene sequence: CDR1 DFQATT, CDR2 SNEGSKA (reference sequence). This CDR3 is CSGKGQGAGELFF. The CDR3 DNA sequence: TGCAGTGGTAAGGGACAGGGCGCCGGGGAGCTGTTTTTT.

The rearrangement links TRBV5-5 to TRBJ2-3, with TRBD1 matching over 7 bases. Germline V CDR1 and CDR2: SGHKS, YYEKEE (reference sequence). The ends lost 3 bases at V and 6 bases at J; junction bases unmatched: 7. CDR3 length: 14 residues. CDR3 in amino acids: CASSSGTAPDTQYF. CDR3 DNA: TGTGCCAGCAGCTCCGGGACAGCACCCGATACGCAGTATTTT.

This clone qualifies as medium-sized. Here the CDR3 reads CASNRGLTLNEQFF. The CDR3 bases are TGTGCCAGCAACAGGGGGCTTACGCTCAATGAGCAGTTCTTC. This chain joins TRBV19 and TRBJ2-1, with TRBD1 matching 9 bases. The CDR3 is 14 amino acids. Trimming removed 9 bases from V and 6 bases from J; junction bases left unmatched: 9. CDR1 and CDR2 from the germline V gene are LNHDA and SQIVND (reference sequence).

This clone is categorized as medium-sized (0.01 to 0.1%). V is TRBV20-1 and J is TRBJ1-5; 9 positions match TRBD1. This CDR3 contains 16 residues. Germline lookup yields CDR1 DFQATT and CDR2 SNEGSKA (reference sequence). V was clipped by 5 bases and J by 4 bases; unmatched bases: 12. This CDR3 is CSAADPGTGRNQPQHF. CDR3 in DNA: TGCAGTGCTGCAGACCCCGGGACAGGGCGTAATCAGCCCCAGCATTTT.

The chain has TRBV20-1 and TRBJ2-7; 8 nucleotides agree with TRBD2. This CDR3 has 14 residues. Germline V gene data show CDR1 as DFQATT and CDR2 as SNEGSKA (reference sequence). V dropped 6 bases and J dropped 4; count of bases not matched to a gene: 11. CDR3 protein: CSAGGGAGEYEQYF. The CDR3 DNA is TGCAGTGCGGGGGGAGGAGCGGGAGAGTACGAGCAGTACTTC.

This chain's CDR3 is CASRGGQEIYYGYTF. The DNA for the CDR3 is TGTGCCAGCAGGGGCGGTCAGGAGATTTACTATGGCTACACCTTC. The chain employs TRBV6-1 and TRBJ1-2; D is unclear. This CDR3 has 15 amino acids. CDR1 and CDR2 from the germline V gene are MNHNS and SASEGT. The germline V and J ends were trimmed by 6 bases and 3 bases, with 17 bases remaining between them.

This clone was observed at least ten times. The V gene is TRBV18, the J gene TRBJ2-7; TRBD2 agrees at 7 bases. The germline V gene has CDR1 KGHSH and CDR2 LQKENI. J lost 6 bases, V lost 3 bases, and 8 bases had no gene match. The CDR3 has 14 amino acids. In DNA, the CDR3 is TGTGCCAGCTCACCCAATCGGGGAGGGATCGAGCAGTACTTC. Translating it yields CASSPNRGGIEQYF.